This TCR beta chain was obtained from a study of Graves' ophthalmopathy and Graves' hyperthyroidism. V was pared by 5 bases and J by 6 bases, with 12 bases of the junction left unmatched. Germline loops: CDR1 MNHEY, CDR2 SVGEGT. CDR3 length: 15 residues. The sequenced template was RNA, covering the TCR beta CDR3 region. A first-round RT-PCR used HTBI primers, followed by a second-round multiplex PCR. One entry per CDR3 protein, called by TCRdb with MiXCR from the multiplex PCR reads. The sample yields hundreds of thousands of distinct CDR3 sequences, approximately 21% seen once. This clonotype was observed a few times.

The origin of this receptor is a woman aged 18-30 years with stable Graves' hyperthyroidism. Some clones in this sample may be carry-over from other donors' samples. Source material: peripheral blood. V usage is TRBV6-2 or TRBV6-3 and J usage is TRBJ1-2, with TRBD1 identical over 7 bases. CDR3 DNA: TGTGCCAGCAGTCGGACAGGCGCCGGGATCCATGGCTACACCTTC. As protein: CASSRTGAGIHGYTF.